One and the same sample provided the 24 T cell receptor beta chains below, sequenced in a study of blood T cell repertoires in COVID-19. The protocol was immunoSEQ multiplex PCR, while the TCRdb copy is restricted to in-frame clones and leaves out a portion. The data contain over 200,000 clones, under 90% of them seen just once; the ten biggest clones take up 15% to 19%. Sequenced: PBMCs or T cells enriched from blood (not recorded which). All receptors derive from a man aged 18-30 years who had recovered from COVID-19.

The chain links TRBV15 to TRBJ1-4; D is perhaps TRBD1 (5 bases). The CDR3 is 15 residues long. The V end was cut by 1 base, the J end by 7 bases, with 13 bases between. Germline CDR1 and CDR2: LNHNV and YYDKDF (reference sequence). The CDR3 sequence: CATSRVRGMLEKLFF. CDR3 nucleotides: TGTGCCACCAGCAGAGTGCGGGGGATGCTTGAAAAACTGTTTTTT.

The chain links TRBV23-1 to TRBJ1-3; tentative D call: TRBD1 (6 bases). TRBV23-1 falls under the ORF class, with uncertain function. CDR3 length equals 14 residues. V lost 2 bases, J lost 2 bases, and 7 bases lay in between. The CDR3 loop reads CASSQRDTGNTIYF. As DNA, the CDR3 is TGCGCCAGCAGTCAACGGGACACTGGAAACACCATATATTTT.

This sequence joins TRBV5-6 and TRBJ1-2, with 8 nucleotides matching TRBD1. Trimming took 3 bases from V and 7 from J; bases not matched to a gene: 11. The length of the CDR3 is 15 residues. Germline V lookup: CDR1 SGHDT, CDR2 YYEEEE. The chain's CDR3 is CASSSPDRGPFGYTF. CDR3 nucleotide sequence: TGTGCCAGCAGCTCCCCCGACAGGGGCCCCTTTGGCTACACCTTC.

The CDR3 nucleotides are TGCGCCAGCAGCCTATCATTTCTTAGCGGGAGCACAGATACGCAGTATTTT. Its translation: CASSLSFLSGSTDTQYF. This chain connects TRBV4-1 to TRBJ2-3, with 7 bases identical to TRBD2. Trimming removed 4 bases from V and 0 bases from J; junction bases left unmatched: 10. The CDR3 is 17 amino acids. Germline V CDR1 and CDR2: MGHRA, YSYEKL.

The V call is TRBV24-1, the J call TRBJ2-5; 9 bases align to TRBD1. V shed 7 bases, J shed 4 bases, and the junction held 12 bases outside the gene matches. Germline V lookup: CDR1 KGHDR, CDR2 SFDVKD. This CDR3 is built from 16 residues. The CDR3 is CATSPGGQGVRETQYF. The CDR3 DNA sequence: TGTGCCACCAGCCCAGGGGGACAGGGTGTACGAGAGACCCAGTACTTC.

In this sample, this clone turned up a few times. CDR3 DNA: TGTGCCAGCAGCCAAAGGGTCGTCAGCGACATCAACAGGGCCCAGTACTTC. Encoded protein: CASSQRVVSDINRAQYF. This chain uses TRBV3-1 (or the pseudogene TRBV3-2) with TRBJ2-5; possible D gene TRBD1, 6 bases. The CDR3 runs to 17 residues. Trimming pared 2 bases from V and 9 bases from J, leaving 25 bases between. The germline V gene has CDR1 LGHDT and CDR2 YNNKEL (reference sequence).

V is TRBV7-9 and J is TRBJ1-6, with a weak D call TRBD1 (6 bases). Germline CDR1 and CDR2: SEHNR and FQNEAQ (reference sequence). Trimming shortened V by 5 bases and J by 3 bases, and 8 bases separated the two germline ends. The CDR3 sequence is 14 residues long. The DNA of the CDR3 is TGTGCCAGCAGCCCGGACAGCTATAATTCACCCCTCCACTTT. This gives the protein CASSPDSYNSPLHF. The full variable domain, completed using reference TRBV7-9 and TRBJ1-6, is DTGVSQNPRHKITKRGQNVTFRCDPISEHNRLYWYRQTLGQGPEFLTYFQNEAQLEKSRLLSDRFSAERPKGSFSTLEIQRTEQGDSAMYLCASSPDSYNSPLHFGNGTRLTVT.

This chain connects TRBV27 to TRBJ2-1, with TRBD2 matching 10 bases. The V gene's germline CDR1 is MNHEY and CDR2 SMNVEV (reference sequence). J was trimmed by 4 bases and V by 5 bases; bases with no gene match: 8. This CDR3 has 16 amino acids. DNA of the CDR3: TGTGCCAGCAGTCCTCGGACTAGCGGAGTATACAATGAGCAGTTCTTC. Translated: CASSPRTSGVYNEQFF.

The chain is built from TRBV11-2 and TRBJ1-2, with TRBD1 as a possible D gene (6 bases). V lost 4 bases to trimming and J lost 2 bases, with 8 bases between them. This CDR3 region has 13 residues. Germline loops: CDR1 SGHAT, CDR2 FQNNGV. CDR3: CASSSDRNYGYTF. Here the CDR3 DNA reads TGTGCCAGCAGCTCCGACAGGAACTATGGCTACACCTTC. The full variable domain, completed using reference TRBV11-2 and TRBJ1-2, is EAGVAQSPRYKIIEKRQSVAFWCNPISGHATLYWYQQILGQGPKLLIQFQNNGVVDDSQLPKDRFSAERLKGVDSTLKIQPAKLEDSAVYLCASSSDRNYGYTFGSGTRLTVV.

The gene calls are TRBV19 and TRBJ1-4; D remains ambiguous. Trimming took 6 bases from V and 0 from J, leaving 2 bases between them. The CDR3 runs to 12 residues. CDR1 is LNHDA and CDR2 is SQIVND in the germline V gene (reference sequence). CDR3 in amino acids: CASSATNEKLFF. In DNA form, the CDR3 reads TGTGCCAGTAGCGCAACTAATGAAAAACTGTTTTTT.

This clone was observed a handful of times. The chain combines TRBV19 with TRBJ1-1, with D maybe TRBD1 (6 bases). V was trimmed by 10 bases and J by 2 bases, leaving 17 bases between them. This CDR3 is built from 14 residues. Germline CDR1 reads LNHDA; CDR2 reads SQIVND (reference sequence). The CDR3 DNA is TGTGCCACTTATGCGGGGGGCGGTAACACTGAAGCTTTCTTT. This translates into CATYAGGGNTEAFF.

The V and J genes are TRBV19 and TRBJ1-1; D is uncertain. Germline CDR1 is LNHDA and CDR2 is SQIVND (reference sequence). The CDR3 length is 14 residues. Trimming cost V 5 bases and J 0 bases, with 10 bases left between them. CDR3 nucleotide sequence: TGTGCCAGTAGTGCCTCCGCGGTGAACACTGAAGCTTTCTTT. Its translation is CASSASAVNTEAFF. The full variable domain, in which reference TRBV19 and TRBJ1-1 provide the parts outside the CDR3, is DGGITQSPKYLFRKEGQNVTLSCEQNLNHDAMYWYRQDPGQGLRLIYYSQIVNDFQKGDIAEGYSVSREKKESFPLTVTSAQKNPTAFYLCASSASAVNTEAFFGQGTRLTVV.

The rearrangement joins TRBV12-3 or TRBV12-4 to TRBJ1-6; D uncertain. This CDR3 has 12 amino acids. V lost 7 bases to trimming and J lost 12 bases, with 13 bases between them. This chain's CDR3 is CASNENGLPLHF. The CDR3 DNA is TGTGCCAGCAACGAAAACGGGTTACCCCTCCACTTT.

This chain uses TRBV12-3 or TRBV12-4 with TRBJ1-1, with D hard to call. V lost 2 bases and J lost 1, with 5 bases in between. There are 13 residues in the CDR3. For the CDR3, the DNA is TGTGCCAGCAGTTTAAGCCAGAACACTGAAGCTTTCTTT. This codes for CASSLSQNTEAFF.

The chain employs TRBV21-1 and TRBJ2-7; TRBD1 was called by the table and not checked on the DNA. TRBV21-1 is an annotated pseudogene. This CDR3 contains 14 residues. CDR3: CASGSGTGVWEQYF. Written as DNA, the CDR3 is TGTGCCAGCGGTTCCGGGACAGGGGTGTGGGAGCAGTACTTC.

The count of this clone is one. This chain links TRBV28 with TRBJ2-1; TRBD2 matches 12 bases. This CDR3 has 14 amino acids. J gave up 9 bases and V 5 bases, and 5 bases lay outside the gene matches. Germline CDR1 MDHEN, CDR2 SYDVKM. The CDR3 loop reads CASSPRTSGTEQFF. For the CDR3, the DNA is TGTGCCAGCAGTCCACGGACTAGCGGGACTGAGCAGTTCTTC. Full variable domain (missing parts from reference TRBV28 and TRBJ2-1): DVKVTQSSRYLVKRTGEKVFLECVQDMDHENMFWYRQDPGLGLRLIYFSYDVKMKEKGDIPEGYSVSREKKERFSLILESASTNQTSMYLCASSPRTSGTEQFFGPGTRLTVL.

The V gene is TRBV5-1, the J gene TRBJ1-3; no firm D call. The CDR3 sequence is 14 residues long. CDR1 and CDR2 (germline): SGHRS, YFSETQ. V was trimmed by 4 bases and J by 0 bases, leaving 8 bases between them. In DNA form, the CDR3 reads TGCGCCAGCAGCGGAGGGTCCTCTGGAAACACCATATATTTT. As protein: CASSGGSSGNTIYF.

V usage is TRBV2 and J usage is TRBJ2-5, with unresolved D. In germline, CDR1 is SNHLY, CDR2 FYNNEI. This CDR3 region has 12 residues. V lost 2 bases and J 5 bases, leaving 6 bases between the germline ends. CDR3 in amino acids: CASSELRETQYF. The DNA of the CDR3 is TGTGCCAGCAGTGAATTGAGGGAGACCCAGTACTTC.

This rearrangement joins TRBV11-2 to TRBJ1-1; D may be TRBD1 (5 bases). The CDR3 totals 13 residues. With 6 bases removed from V and 6 bases from J, the gap between germline ends came to 14 bases. Germline V gene sequence: CDR1 SGHAT, CDR2 FQNNGV. The CDR3 region is CASRLGVGAEAFF. In nucleotides, the CDR3 is TGTGCCAGCAGGCTAGGGGTAGGGGCTGAAGCTTTCTTT. The variable domain in full, completed from reference TRBV11-2 and TRBJ1-1, reads EAGVAQSPRYKIIEKRQSVAFWCNPISGHATLYWYQQILGQGPKLLIQFQNNGVVDDSQLPKDRFSAERLKGVDSTLKIQPAKLEDSAVYLCASRLGVGAEAFFGQGTRLTVV.

The chain recombines TRBV10-2 with TRBJ1-2; D possibly corresponds to TRBD1 (6 bases). This CDR3 has 17 residues. The V gene lost 2 bases and the J gene lost 1 base, with 17 bases spanning the gap. The V gene's germline CDR1 is WSHSY and CDR2 SAAADI. The CDR3: CASSERRWTAINYGYTF. For the CDR3, the DNA is TGCGCCAGCAGTGAGAGGAGGTGGACAGCTATTAACTATGGCTACACCTTC.

The chain combines TRBV7-9 with TRBJ2-3; TRBD2 might be the D (6 bases). With 3 bases removed from V and 4 bases from J, the gap between germline ends came to 11 bases. There are 14 residues in the CDR3. Germline CDR1 is SEHNR and CDR2 is FQNEAQ (reference sequence). The CDR3 nucleotides are TGTGCCAGCAGCTTTCGGGAGAGCGCAGATACGCAGTATTTT. Protein sequence: CASSFRESADTQYF.

V is TRBV14 and J is TRBJ1-1; 8 bases fit TRBD1. J was trimmed by 10 bases and V by 4 bases; bases with no gene match: 8. The CDR3 is 13 residues long. Germline loops: CDR1 SGHDN, CDR2 FVKESK. The CDR3, as DNA: TGTGCCAGCAGCCCACTACAGGGGGTTGGAGCTTTCTTT. Protein: CASSPLQGVGAFF.

This chain connects TRBV3-1 (or the pseudogene TRBV3-2) to TRBJ2-1; TRBD2 matches at 7 bases. The ends lost 0 bases at V and 4 bases at J; junction bases unmatched: 6. Germline V gives CDR1 LGHDT, CDR2 YNNKEL (reference sequence). The CDR3 runs 16 residues. For the CDR3, the DNA is TGTGCCAGCAGCCAAGAAACGGGACTAACTTACAATGAGCAGTTCTTC. Translated: CASSQETGLTYNEQFF.

The genes are TRBV29-1 and TRBJ2-7, with D perhaps TRBD1 (6 bases). Germline V gene lookup returns CDR1 SQVTM and CDR2 ANQGSEA. The CDR3 sequence is 12 residues long. The ends were cut back, 6 bases at V and 0 bases at J, with 9 bases in the middle. As DNA, the CDR3 is TGCAGCGTCGCACAGGGCTCCTACGAGCAGTACTTC. Translated, it gives CSVAQGSYEQYF.